This passage covers 31 T cell receptor beta chains from one sample sequenced in a study of cytomegalovirus exposure and HLA in healthy donors. The PCR had 60 Vbeta and 13 Jbeta primers. The method was immunoSEQ multiplex PCR; TCRdb's version includes in-frame clones alone and lacks a portion of them. Of about 140,000 clones in the sample, 80% were seen once. The source material was PBMCs. All receptors come from a male donor in good health and CMV-seronegative.

The chain recombines TRBV7-9 with TRBJ1-6; D is perhaps TRBD1 (6 bases). V dropped 6 bases and J dropped 5 bases, with 20 bases sitting between them. There are 17 residues in the CDR3. The germline gives CDR1 SEHNR, CDR2 FQNEAQ (reference sequence). The CDR3, as DNA: TGTGCCAGCAGTTTTACTACCGGGACAATGCATAATTCACCCCTCCACTTT. This codes for CASSFTTGTMHNSPLHF.

This chain connects TRBV4-1 to TRBJ2-6; possible D gene TRBD2, 5 bases. The germline gives CDR1 MGHRA, CDR2 YSYEKL. CDR3 length: 16 residues. Trimming cost V 2 bases and J 4 bases, with 12 bases left between them. The CDR3 DNA sequence: TGCGCCAGCAGCCAATCCCCGGGGTCCGGGGCCAACGTCCTGACTTTC. Translation gives CASSQSPGSGANVLTF.

This chain links TRBV19 with TRBJ1-5; TRBD1 is a possible D gene (6 bases). CDR3 size: 16 residues. V lost 3 bases and J lost 3, with 15 bases in between. Germline V gene data show CDR1 as LNHDA and CDR2 as SQIVND (reference sequence). CDR3 region: CASSMVTGRDNQPQHF. In DNA form, the CDR3 reads TGTGCCAGTAGTATGGTGACAGGACGAGACAATCAGCCCCAGCATTTT.

The chain employs TRBV5-4 and TRBJ2-5; the D gene is possibly TRBD1 (6 bases). With the DNA end fitting TRBJ2-7 better, the J assignment may be wrong. From germline, CDR1 is SGHNT and CDR2 YYREEE (reference sequence). The CDR3 length is 15 residues. The CDR3 loop is CASSLGGQPGNEQYF. DNA for the CDR3: TGTGCCAGCAGCTTGGGGGGGCAGCCGGGGAACGAGCAGTACTTC.

The CDR3 protein is CASSVAGGGSDTEAFF. CDR3 sequence (DNA): TGTGCCAGCAGCGTAGCCGGGGGGGGTAGCGACACTGAAGCTTTCTTT. The chain carries TRBV9 and TRBJ1-1; D is perhaps TRBD1 (5 bases). V was clipped by 0 bases and J by 3 bases, with 15 bases between them. The CDR3 spans 16 residues. CDR1 and CDR2 (germline): SGDLS, YYNGEE. The full variable domain, in which reference TRBV9 and TRBJ1-1 provide the parts outside the CDR3, is DSGVTQTPKHLITATGQRVTLRCSPRSGDLSVYWYQQSLDQGLQFLIQYYNGEERAKGNILERFSAQQFPDLHSELNLSSLELGDSALYFCASSVAGGGSDTEAFFGQGTRLTVV.

This clone was detected only once. This sequence joins TRBV18 and TRBJ1-2; no reliable D call. Trimming cost V 2 bases and J 5 bases, with 15 bases left between them. Per the germline V gene, CDR1 is KGHSH and CDR2 is LQKENI. This CDR3 contains 15 residues. The chain's CDR3 is CASSPSAGTIYGYTF. In DNA form, the CDR3 reads TGTGCCAGCTCACCATCGGCGGGCACGATTTATGGCTACACCTTC.

The chain links TRBV9 to TRBJ1-6; no clear D. CDR1 is SGDLS, CDR2 YYNGEE, per germline. The CDR3 contains 14 residues. V was clipped by 1 base and J by 10 bases, with 12 bases between them. CDR3 in DNA: TGTGCCAGCAGCGTATTCCGGACGGGATCACCCCTCCACTTT. The encoded protein is CASSVFRTGSPLHF.

This sequence joins TRBV5-4 and TRBJ1-4, with D unclear. The V gene lost 1 base and the J gene lost 3 bases, with 4 bases spanning the gap. Germline-derived CDR1 and CDR2 are SGHNT and YYREEE (reference sequence). The CDR3 is made up of 13 amino acids. The CDR3 protein is CASSLRANEKLFF. In nucleotides, the CDR3 is TGTGCCAGCAGCTTGCGGGCTAATGAAAAACTGTTTTTT. The full variable domain, its missing parts supplied by reference TRBV5-4 and TRBJ1-4, is ETGVTQSPTHLIKTRGQQVTLRCSSQSGHNTVSWYQQALGQGPQFIFQYYREEENGRGNFPPRFSGLQFPNYSSELNVNALELDDSALYLCASSLRANEKLFFGSGTQLSVL.

Worth noting for this clone: One end of the junction does not line up with germline, which may come from a read error. The V and J genes are TRBV5-4 and TRBJ2-5; 10 bases map to TRBD1. This CDR3 comprises 16 residues. Germline V lookup: CDR1 SGHNT, CDR2 YYREEE (reference sequence). As DNA, the CDR3 is TGTGCCAGCAGCCAGGGACAGGGGATTAGAAGGGAGACCCGGTACTTC. Residues: CASSQGQGIRRETRYF.

The CDR3 DNA follows: TGTGCCAGCAGCGTAGAAGACGGGCCGGGGGAGCAGTACTTC. Translated, it gives CASSVEDGPGEQYF. The J gene is TRBJ2-7, the V gene TRBV9; D is possibly TRBD2 (5 bases). The germline CDR1 and CDR2 sequences are SGDLS and YYNGEE. The CDR3 sequence is 14 residues long. V lost 0 bases and J lost 7, with 14 bases in between.

There are a few counts of this clone. This chain joins TRBV28 and TRBJ1-3; 8 bases fit TRBD1. Per germline, CDR1 MDHEN and CDR2 SYDVKM. The CDR3 contains 16 residues. J was trimmed by 2 bases and V by 6 bases; bases with no gene match: 9. This CDR3 is CASRPLDRGAGNTIYF. DNA of the CDR3: TGTGCCAGCAGACCTCTCGACAGGGGAGCTGGAAACACCATATATTTT.

This clone turned up a few times. Germline is not matched at one junction end, which may reflect a read error. The chain uses TRBV20-1 and TRBJ1-2, with D perhaps TRBD1 (5 bases). Per the germline V gene, CDR1 is DFQATT and CDR2 is SNEGSKA (reference sequence). The CDR3 loop spans 8 amino acids. The CDR3 sequence is CSAHRTSF. The CDR3 region has the DNA TGCAGTGCTCACCGGACATCCTTC.

A few counts support this clone. The chain is built from TRBV6-5 and TRBJ2-3; no clear D gene. V lost 7 bases and J lost 8, with 13 bases in between. The CDR3 totals 12 residues. Germline lookup yields CDR1 MNHEY and CDR2 SVGAGI. The CDR3 sequence is CASNAGQGTQYF. The CDR3, as DNA: TGTGCCAGCAATGCTGGGCAAGGTACGCAGTATTTT.

This chain uses TRBV5-4 with TRBJ2-5; the D gene is possibly TRBD1 (6 bases). With 3 bases removed from V and 5 bases from J, the gap between germline ends came to 14 bases. Germline V gene lookup returns CDR1 SGHNT and CDR2 YYREEE (reference sequence). This CDR3 has 14 amino acids. The CDR3 here is CASSSQGGGETQYF. The CDR3 bases are TGTGCCAGCAGCTCTCAAGGGGGTGGTGAGACCCAGTACTTC. Full variable domain (missing parts from reference TRBV5-4 and TRBJ2-5): ETGVTQSPTHLIKTRGQQVTLRCSSQSGHNTVSWYQQALGQGPQFIFQYYREEENGRGNFPPRFSGLQFPNYSSELNVNALELDDSALYLCASSSQGGGETQYFGPGTRLLVL.

This clone appeared once. This rearrangement joins TRBV7-9 to TRBJ1-6, with D hard to call. Trimming removed 5 bases at V and 9 bases at J, with 11 bases between. The germline gives CDR1 SEHNR, CDR2 FQNEAQ (reference sequence). The CDR3 spans 13 residues. In nucleotides, the CDR3 is TGTGCCAGCAGCCCAGAGGTCGGTTCACCCCTCCACTTT. Protein sequence: CASSPEVGSPLHF.

This clone appeared a few times. As DNA, the CDR3 is TGTGCCAGCACCCACAGAACTAGCGGGGGGGCAACCCCCTACGAGCAGTACTTC. Translation: CASTHRTSGGATPYEQYF. V and J are TRBV7-2 and TRBJ2-7; the match to TRBD2 covers 13 bases. The CDR3 is 18 residues long. From germline, CDR1 is SGHTA and CDR2 FQGNSA. With 7 bases clipped from V and 2 bases from J, the junction kept 14 bases outside the gene matches.

The V gene is TRBV5-1, the J gene TRBJ2-7; 8 nucleotides line up with TRBD1. The germline V gene has CDR1 SGHRS and CDR2 YFSETQ. The junction had 5 bases not matched to a gene; V was cut back by 7 bases and J by 2 bases. The CDR3 runs to 13 residues. In DNA, the CDR3 is TGCGCCAGCTCTTCAGGGGGCGCCTACGAGCAGTACTTC. It encodes CASSSGGAYEQYF.

This clone was counted only a few times. The chain combines TRBV6-5 with TRBJ1-4; D call uncertain. The V end lost 6 bases, the J end lost 8 bases, and 10 bases lay between the germline ends. From germline, CDR1 is MNHEY and CDR2 SVGAGI. The CDR3 runs 12 residues. CDR3 coding DNA: TGTGCCAGCAGAAGTGTCGGGGAAAAACTGTTTTTT. It specifies CASRSVGEKLFF.

This clone was found once. The chain is built from TRBV13 and TRBJ1-6; TRBD1 agrees at 7 bases. The length of the CDR3 is 14 residues. Looked up from germline, CDR1 is PRHDT and CDR2 is FYEKMQ (reference sequence). The trim removed 5 bases at V and 7 bases at J, leaving 5 bases unmatched. The chain's CDR3 is CASSRRGQNSPLHF. The CDR3 nucleotides read TGTGCCAGCAGCCGAAGGGGGCAGAATTCACCCCTCCACTTT.

This clone came up a few times. The rearrangement uses TRBV7-9 and TRBJ1-1, with D perhaps TRBD1 (5 bases). The CDR3 runs to 14 residues. Looked up from germline, CDR1 is SEHNR and CDR2 is FQNEAQ (reference sequence). Trimming pared 2 bases from V and 1 base from J, leaving 8 bases between. CDR3 DNA: TGTGCCAGCAGCTTAAGTCAGGGGAACACTGAAGCTTTCTTT. It is translated as CASSLSQGNTEAFF.

This chain joins TRBV5-1 and TRBJ2-5; 9 bases fit TRBD1. V lost 4 bases and J lost 5; bases outside the gene matches: 6. CDR1 and CDR2 from the germline V gene are SGHRS and YFSETQ. The CDR3 is made up of 14 amino acids. For the CDR3, the DNA is TGCGCCAGCAGCCAGGGACAGGGAGGGGAGACCCAGTACTTC. The encoded protein is CASSQGQGGETQYF.

The genes are TRBV5-1 and TRBJ1-4; TRBD1 is a possible D gene (6 bases). Germline values: CDR1 SGHRS, CDR2 YFSETQ. The CDR3 spans 16 residues. V lost 6 bases and J 8 bases, leaving 23 bases between the germline ends. In nucleotides, the CDR3 is TGCGCCAGCACCTCAACGCCGGGGGGGGCGCGAGAAAAACTGTTTTTT. Translation gives CASTSTPGGAREKLFF.

This sequence joins TRBV6-5 and TRBJ1-1; D is possibly TRBD1 (6 bases). V lost 6 bases and J lost 4, with 15 bases in between. The germline CDR1 and CDR2 sequences are MNHEY and SVGAGI. CDR3 length: 14 residues. The CDR3 coding sequence is TGTGCCAGCAGCCATCCACAGGGCTTCACTGAAGCTTTCTTT. Translating it yields CASSHPQGFTEAFF.

This clone was seen a few times. This chain joins TRBV10-1 and TRBJ2-7; TRBD2 matches at 9 bases. Looked up from germline, CDR1 is WNHNN and CDR2 is SYGVQD (reference sequence). With 8 bases clipped from V and 6 bases from J, the junction kept 11 bases outside the gene matches. The CDR3 extends over 14 amino acids. The CDR3 DNA follows: TGCGCCAGCCCCCCAGCGGGGGGCCCTTGCGAGCAGTACTTC. It specifies CASPPAGGPCEQYF.

The chain combines TRBV7-9 with TRBJ1-1; TRBD1 might be the D (6 bases). Germline V gene lookup returns CDR1 SEHNR and CDR2 FQNEAQ (reference sequence). CDR3 length: 13 residues. The V end lost 3 bases, the J end lost 6 bases, and 11 bases lay between the germline ends. DNA for the CDR3: TGTGCCAGCAGCTTTTCAGGGGACGCTGAAGCTTTCTTT. It codes for CASSFSGDAEAFF. The complete variable domain, with remaining parts taken from reference TRBV7-9 and TRBJ1-1, reads DTGVSQNPRHKITKRGQNVTFRCDPISEHNRLYWYRQTLGQGPEFLTYFQNEAQLEKSRLLSDRFSAERPKGSFSTLEIQRTEQGDSAMYLCASSFSGDAEAFFGQGTRLTVV.

In this sample, this clone turned up a few times. This chain links TRBV5-6 with TRBJ1-3; maybe TRBD1 (5 bases). CDR1 is SGHDT and CDR2 is YYEEEE in the germline V gene. V lost 4 bases and J lost 0, with 14 bases in between. The CDR3 extends over 16 amino acids. The chain's CDR3 is CASSLLDRHSGNTIYF. The DNA for the CDR3 is TGTGCCAGCAGCCTTCTAGACAGACACTCTGGAAACACCATATATTTT.

The chain combines TRBV27 with TRBJ1-1, with 10 bases matching TRBD1. The CDR3 loop spans 16 amino acids. Germline V gene lookup returns CDR1 MNHEY and CDR2 SMNVEV (reference sequence). The V and J ends lost 5 bases and 3 bases, in that order; junction bases with no gene match: 9. CDR3 residues: CASSQLPGTGDTEAFF. The CDR3 DNA reads as TGTGCCAGCAGTCAATTACCCGGGACAGGGGACACTGAAGCTTTCTTT.

With respect to this clone: Its ends do not fully match the called genes, so a read error is possible. The sample has other DNA sequences that encode this CDR3 too. The chain carries TRBV30 and TRBJ1-2, with a possible D match to TRBD1 (5 bases). Germline CDR1 is GTSNPN and CDR2 is SVGIG (reference sequence). The CDR3 extends over 15 amino acids. CDR3 nucleotide sequence: TGCGCCTGGAGTGTGGGGACTGTCACTAACTATGGCTACACCTTC. Its protein is CAWSVGTVTNYGYTF.

In this sample, this clone turned up a few times. This sequence joins TRBV7-9 and TRBJ1-3; TRBD1 matches at 7 bases. This CDR3 has 14 amino acids. Germline CDR1 reads SEHNR; CDR2 reads FQNEAQ (reference sequence). J gave up 9 bases and V 5 bases, and 10 bases lay outside the gene matches. CDR3 nucleotides: TGTGCCAGCAGCCGACAGGGTTTGGGAGGCACCATATATTTT. Translated: CASSRQGLGGTIYF.

J is TRBJ1-2 and V is TRBV10-3; 7 bases align to TRBD1. Germline CDR1 reads ENHRY; CDR2 reads SYGVKD. V lost 0 bases to trimming and J lost 6 bases; unmatched junction nucleotides: 4. The CDR3 extends over 14 amino acids. DNA of the CDR3: TGTGCCATCAGTGAGTCAGTGACAGGGAATGGCTACACCTTC. Residues: CAISESVTGNGYTF.

This chain uses TRBV7-2 with TRBJ2-7, with D perhaps matching TRBD1 (5 bases). Between the trimmed V and J ends, which lost 5 bases and 0 bases, there was a span of 11 bases. This CDR3 region has 14 residues. CDR1 SGHTA and CDR2 FQGNSA come from the germline V gene. CDR3 in amino acids: CASSRTGRSYEQYF. As DNA, the CDR3 is TGTGCCAGCAGCCGAACAGGACGCTCCTACGAGCAGTACTTC.